The clone carrying this TCR beta chain occurred a few times. Its antigen is not identified. Trimming took 10 bases from V and 5 from J, leaving 20 bases between them. Per the germline V gene, CDR1 is MNHNS and CDR2 is SASEGT. The CDR3 covers 15 residues. TCRdb redid the calling of the 5' RACE reads with MiXCR, one entry per CDR3 protein. The top ten clones hold approximately 12% of a sample with 350,000 to 450,000 distinct CDR3 sequences, roughly 20% of them seen once. The data are from a study of identical twins. Regarding the study as a whole: Invariant cells of the MAIT and iNKT types might have partly distorted the zero-insertion analyses.

The sample comprised naive T cells sorted from blood. The genes are TRBV6-1 and TRBJ2-2; D remains unclear. This clonotype originated in a man over 45 in good health. CDR3 DNA: TGTGCCACCCGCCCAGGTTGGGGTCGGACCGGGGAGCTGTTTTTT. It specifies CATRPGWGRTGELFF.